This record covers a single T cell receptor beta chain. Its antigen is unknown. Analyses pooled second doses at about 4 or about 12 weeks. These data come from a study of T cell responses to AZD1222 COVID-19 vaccine. Profiled with immunoSEQ multiplex PCR; TCRdb holds only in-frame clones, not every one. There are fewer than 150,000 clones in the sample; around 93% occur only once, and 5% lies in the top ten. Germline V gene sequence: CDR1 LGHDT, CDR2 YNNKEL (reference sequence). The CDR3 contains 17 residues. With 0 bases clipped from V and 3 bases from J, the junction kept 11 bases outside the gene matches. Study outcomes and limitations: Dominant at 160-218 and 743-854, vaccine-associated CD4 TCRs also spanned spike. Increases in Spike-specific TCR breadth and depth were seen after two AZD1222 doses. White British donors predominated, females outnumbered males, and clonal diversity was possibly underestimated.

The chain carries TRBV3-1 (or the pseudogene TRBV3-2) and TRBJ2-7; 7 positions agree with TRBD2. The source material was peripheral blood, sampled 28 days after the second AZD1222 dose. The clonotype was recovered from an adult who received the AZD1222 COVID-19 vaccine. The CDR3 is CASSQDRSTGGDYEQYF. The CDR3 coding sequence is TGTGCCAGCAGCCAAGATAGGTCGACGGGAGGAGACTACGAGCAGTACTTC.